Listed here is a single T cell receptor (beta chain). This CDR3 is built from 13 residues. Trimming shortened V by 3 bases and J by 3 bases, and 8 bases separated the two germline ends. Germline CDR1 reads SGHTA; CDR2 reads FQGNSA. This entry is derived from a study of T-cell memory formation after mild COVID-19. Constant-segment-primed 5'RACE gave TCR alpha and TCR beta cDNA libraries with sample barcodes and UMIs. TCRdb reprocessed the 5' RACE reads via MiXCR and lists one record per CDR3 protein. This sample has roughly 47,000 distinct CDR3 sequences, with approximately 7% found just once. V usage is TRBV7-2 and J usage is TRBJ2-5; D is undetermined. Input material: PBMCs or a T cell subset sorted from them (not recorded which). The TCR was taken from a man younger than 35 who had mild COVID-19 (a few samples of this study predate the infection). Cell type and time point are not known. CDR3 residues: CASSFSGKETQYF. The CDR3 bases are TGTGCCAGCAGCTTCTCCGGTAAAGAGACCCAGTACTTC.